Listed here are 27 T cell receptor beta chains from one sample, sequenced in a study of graft-versus-host responses after intestinal transplantation. Their antigen targets remain unknown. TCRdb's copy holds only in-frame clones and misses some; the assay was immunoSEQ multiplex PCR. The sample lists 85,000 to 100,000 clones, 93% occurring once. The specimen was unstimulated CD8+ T cells sorted from spleen or lymph node cells, collected before intestinal transplant. The receptors shown here come from a human donor who received an intestinal transplant.

The rearrangement links TRBV30 to TRBJ2-3; TRBD2 aligns across 10 bases. The CDR3 contains 16 residues. V gave up 4 bases and J gave up 2 bases; unmatched junction bases: 9. Per germline, CDR1 GTSNPN and CDR2 SVGIG (reference sequence). The CDR3 DNA sequence: TGTGCCTGGACTACGGGGCTAGCGGGGGTCACAGATACGCAGTATTTT. It translates to CAWTTGLAGVTDTQYF.

J is TRBJ2-3 and V is TRBV4-1; 10 bases map to TRBD2. The length of the CDR3 is 17 residues. V was pared by 2 bases and J by 1 base, with 6 bases of the junction left unmatched. From germline, CDR1 is MGHRA and CDR2 YSYEKL. The CDR3 sequence is CASSQRNSGGRTDTQYF. The CDR3 DNA is TGCGCCAGCAGCCAACGGAATAGCGGGGGGCGCACAGATACGCAGTATTTT.

V gene TRBV25-1 combines with J gene TRBJ2-5; D is unresolved. Germline V gene lookup returns CDR1 MGHDK and CDR2 SYGVNS. The CDR3 spans 16 residues. V lost 0 bases, J lost 3 bases, and 14 bases lay in between. For the CDR3, the DNA is TGTGCCAGCAGTGAATATTTGGGTTCGCTAGAAGAGACCCAGTACTTC. Protein sequence: CASSEYLGSLEETQYF.

This chain connects TRBV2 to TRBJ2-1, with 9 positions matching TRBD2. Per germline, CDR1 SNHLY and CDR2 FYNNEI. V dropped 6 bases and J dropped 3; count of bases not matched to a gene: 9. The CDR3 is 16 amino acids. In nucleotides, the CDR3 is TGTGCCAGCAGAGGACCGGGACTAGCATTCTACAATGAGCAGTTCTTC. It encodes CASRGPGLAFYNEQFF.

The chain combines TRBV5-8 with TRBJ2-3; D uncertain. The CDR3 has 14 amino acids. The V gene lost 0 bases and the J gene lost 4 bases, with 9 bases spanning the gap. Germline lookup yields CDR1 SGHTS and CDR2 YDEGEE. CDR3 region: CASSLGISPDTQYF. As DNA, the CDR3 is TGTGCCAGCAGCTTGGGAATTAGTCCAGATACGCAGTATTTT.

The chain uses TRBV27 and TRBJ2-1; 7 nucleotides line up with TRBD1. V gave up 8 bases and J gave up 8 bases; unmatched junction bases: 6. The CDR3 covers 12 residues. CDR1 MNHEY and CDR2 SMNVEV come from the germline V gene (reference sequence). CDR3 sequence: CASGQTGDEQFF. The CDR3 nucleotides read TGTGCCAGCGGGCAAACAGGGGATGAGCAGTTCTTC.

V and J are TRBV27 and TRBJ1-1; TRBD1 might be the D (5 bases). Germline V gives CDR1 MNHEY, CDR2 SMNVEV (reference sequence). V was pared by 3 bases and J by 4 bases, with 12 bases between. This CDR3 is built from 14 residues. The CDR3 protein is CASSLSGLSTEAFF. Here the CDR3 DNA reads TGTGCCAGCAGTTTGTCGGGACTAAGCACTGAAGCTTTCTTT.

The chain carries TRBV27 and TRBJ2-5, with a weak D call TRBD2 (5 bases). This CDR3 contains 11 residues. The germline gives CDR1 MNHEY, CDR2 SMNVEV (reference sequence). V dropped 8 bases and J dropped 4 bases, with 8 bases sitting between them. Here the CDR3 DNA reads TGTGCCAGCTCACGGGGAGAGACCCAGTACTTC. Protein sequence: CASSRGETQYF.

DNA for the CDR3: TGCGCCAGCAGCCAATCTATCGGGACACTCTATGGCTACACCTTC. It codes for CASSQSIGTLYGYTF. V is TRBV4-1 and J is TRBJ1-2; D perhaps matches TRBD1 (6 bases). There are 15 residues in the CDR3. The germline V gene has CDR1 MGHRA and CDR2 YSYEKL. V lost 2 bases, J lost 4 bases, and 14 bases lay in between.

This clone was seen a single time. This chain uses TRBV18 with TRBJ1-2, with unresolved D. The CDR3 runs 14 residues. The germline gives CDR1 KGHSH, CDR2 LQKENI. Between the trimmed V and J ends, which lost 4 bases and 4 bases, there was a span of 13 bases. CDR3 in amino acids: CASSQNGFLYGYTF. The CDR3 nucleotides are TGTGCCAGCTCACAGAATGGCTTCCTCTATGGCTACACCTTC.

Details on this clone: Because the CDR3's place on the DNA is in doubt, the DNA is left out and the CDR3 is given as listed by TCRdb. The J gene is TRBJ1-3, the V gene TRBV21-1. TRBV21-1 is a pseudogene. 14 amino acids form the CDR3, both terminal residues included. The CDR3 here is CASSKVAAGNTIYF.

V and J are TRBV6-4 and TRBJ1-1; the D gene is possibly TRBD1 (5 bases). There are 14 residues in the CDR3. Germline CDR1 is MRHNA and CDR2 is SNTAGT. Deletions cut 7 bases from V and 0 bases from J, with 12 bases between. CDR3 DNA sequence: TGTGCCAGCACGAGGGGACTCATGAACACTGAAGCTTTCTTT. It is translated as CASTRGLMNTEAFF.

CDR3: CAIGRGNEQYF. The CDR3 DNA follows: TGTGCCATAGGGAGGGGGAACGAGCAGTACTTC. This sequence joins TRBV7-9 and TRBJ2-7, with D possibly matching TRBD2 (7 bases). The CDR3 length is 11 residues. Germline V CDR1 and CDR2: SEHNR, FQNEAQ (reference sequence). V was cut by 10 bases and J by 5 bases, with 12 bases left in between.

V usage is TRBV11-3 and J usage is TRBJ2-7, with TRBD1 matching over 7 bases. CDR1 is SGHNT, CDR2 YENEEA, per germline. The CDR3 is 15 residues long. With 3 bases clipped from V and 3 bases from J, the junction kept 8 bases outside the gene matches. The DNA for the CDR3 is TGTGCCAGCAGCTTGGAGACAGGGTACCTCTACGAGCAGTACTTC. Protein sequence: CASSLETGYLYEQYF. The full variable domain, with the rest looked up from reference TRBV11-3 and TRBJ2-7, is EAGVVQSPRYKIIEKKQPVAFWCNPISGHNTLYWYLQNLGQGPELLIRYENEEAVDDSQLPKDRFSAERLKGVDSTLKIQPAELGDSAVYLCASSLETGYLYEQYFGPGTRLTVT.

This clone was recorded once. V and J are TRBV4-3 and TRBJ1-1; D unresolved. CDR3 length equals 16 residues. Trimming took off 1 base at V and 2 bases at J, with 14 bases between the two ends. Germline V gives CDR1 LGHNA, CDR2 YSLEER. The CDR3 sequence: CASSQGSRGRNTEAFF. The CDR3 DNA reads as TGCGCCAGCAGCCAAGGTTCGAGAGGGCGTAACACTGAAGCTTTCTTT.

The chain joins TRBV2 to TRBJ2-3, with 8 bases matching TRBD2. V gave up 0 bases and J gave up 3 bases; unmatched junction bases: 11. Germline V gene lookup returns CDR1 SNHLY and CDR2 FYNNEI. CDR3 size: 18 residues. CDR3 in amino acids: CASSEANSERGQTDTQYF. The DNA of the CDR3 is TGTGCCAGCAGTGAAGCGAATTCAGAGCGGGGGCAAACAGATACGCAGTATTTT.

V usage is TRBV16 and J usage is TRBJ2-4; no definite D call. CDR3 length: 14 residues. Germline CDR1 reads KGHSY; CDR2 reads FQNENV. The V end lost 2 bases, the J end lost 7 bases, and 12 bases lay between the germline ends. CDR3 residues: CASSQSEAANIQYF. The CDR3 DNA follows: TGTGCCAGCAGCCAAAGCGAGGCTGCGAACATTCAGTACTTC.

The genes are TRBV6-5 and TRBJ1-1, with 9 bases matching TRBD1. Trimming at V came to 5 bases and at J to 4 bases, leaving 5 bases not matched to a gene. From germline, CDR1 is MNHEY and CDR2 SVGAGI. The CDR3 has 14 amino acids. CDR3 protein: CASSGQGWGTEAFF. Here the CDR3 DNA reads TGTGCCAGCAGTGGACAGGGGTGGGGCACTGAAGCTTTCTTT.

The chain is built from TRBV7-9 and TRBJ1-5; D is uncertain. V was cut by 5 bases and J by 2 bases, with 10 bases left in between. This CDR3 spans 14 amino acids. Germline loops: CDR1 SEHNR, CDR2 FQNEAQ (reference sequence). The CDR3 here is CASSPGLGNQPQHF. For the CDR3, the DNA is TGTGCCAGCAGCCCCGGACTTGGCAATCAGCCCCAGCATTTT.

CDR3 nucleotides: TGCGCCAGCAGCGCAGGAACCGGACAGGGGGCCTCCGAGCAGTACTTC. Amino acid sequence: CASSAGTGQGASEQYF. V usage is TRBV4-3 and J usage is TRBJ2-7, with 11 bases matching TRBD1. The CDR3 is 16 amino acids. Trimming took 5 bases from V and 6 from J; bases not matched to a gene: 12. The germline gives CDR1 LGHNA, CDR2 YSLEER.

The count of this clone is one. The chain is built from TRBV29-1 and TRBJ2-2, with TRBD1 matching over 9 bases. V shed 0 bases and J 6 bases; nucleotides not matched to a gene: 8. The CDR3 has 16 amino acids. Germline CDR1 reads SQVTM; CDR2 reads ANQGSEA. In DNA, the CDR3 is TGCAGCGTTGAAGAAATGGGACAGGGTTTGTCCGGGGAGCTGTTTTTT. Its translation is CSVEEMGQGLSGELFF.

The chain links TRBV19 to TRBJ1-3; D remains ambiguous. Between the trimmed V and J ends, which lost 6 bases and 0 bases, there was a span of 9 bases. Per the germline V gene, CDR1 is LNHDA and CDR2 is SQIVND (reference sequence). This CDR3 has 14 residues. In DNA form, the CDR3 reads TGTGCCAGTAGCCCGGGGTACTCTGGAAACACCATATATTTT. Amino acid sequence: CASSPGYSGNTIYF.

In this sample, this clone turned up a few times. This sequence joins TRBV4-3 and TRBJ2-2, with a tentative D call TRBD2 (6 bases). V was trimmed by 3 bases and J by 0 bases, leaving 14 bases between them. CDR1 and CDR2 from the germline V gene are LGHNA and YSLEER. This CDR3 is 17 amino acids long. DNA of the CDR3: TGCGCCAGCAGCCATTCCGCTAGCGTAGCGAACACCGGGGAGCTGTTTTTT. It codes for CASSHSASVANTGELFF.

The genes are TRBV7-9 and TRBJ2-3, with 11 bases lining up with TRBD1. V gave up 4 bases and J gave up 6 bases; unmatched junction bases: 6. Germline CDR1 SEHNR, CDR2 FQNEAQ (reference sequence). CDR3 length: 15 amino acids. The CDR3: CASSSGQGAPDTQYF. The CDR3 DNA reads as TGTGCCAGCAGCTCCGGACAGGGGGCTCCGGATACGCAGTATTTT.

The chain couples TRBV13 to TRBJ2-6; D ambiguous. The CDR3 runs to 17 residues. Trimming shortened V by 4 bases and J by 0 bases, and 13 bases separated the two germline ends. Germline V gives CDR1 PRHDT, CDR2 FYEKMQ (reference sequence). As DNA, the CDR3 is TGTGCCAGCAGCTCCTCACAGAACCCCTCTGGGGCCAACGTCCTGACTTTC. Protein: CASSSSQNPSGANVLTF.

This chain's CDR3 is CASSFGQGAYGYTF. In DNA form, the CDR3 reads TGTGCCAGCAGCTTTGGACAGGGGGCCTATGGCTACACCTTC. The J gene is TRBJ1-2, the V gene TRBV5-6; 11 bases match TRBD1. Germline lookup yields CDR1 SGHDT and CDR2 YYEEEE. Trimming at V came to 2 bases and at J to 4 bases, leaving 1 base not matched to a gene. This CDR3 region has 14 residues.

On this clone itself: The sample contains more than one DNA sequence encoding this CDR3. The V gene is TRBV4-3, the J gene TRBJ1-2; 9 bases match TRBD1. The germline gives CDR1 LGHNA, CDR2 YSLEER. V dropped 3 bases and J dropped 4; count of bases not matched to a gene: 3. The CDR3 is 14 amino acids. The CDR3 DNA is TGCGCCAGCAGCCAGGGGACAGGGTCCTATGGCTACACCTTC. Protein sequence: CASSQGTGSYGYTF.